This TCR beta chain is from a study of blood T cell repertoires in COVID-19. Measured with immunoSEQ multiplex PCR; TCRdb has only the in-frame clones, and not every one. The sample shows around 70,000 clones, 85% to 90% of them seen only once. With V trimmed by 2 bases and J by 5 bases, 6 bases remained unmatched. The CDR3 totals 14 residues. Germline-derived CDR1 and CDR2 are SGHVS and FQNEAQ. This receptor was identified in a man in his 60s with acute or convalescent COVID-19. The gene calls are TRBV7-8 and TRBJ2-7; TRBD1 matches 7 bases. Material for sequencing was peripheral blood. CDR3 amino acids: CASSLPTGQDEQYF. In DNA form, the CDR3 reads TGTGCCAGCAGCTTACCGACAGGGCAGGACGAGCAGTACTTC.